Following are 24 T cell receptor beta chains from one sample sequenced in a study of control samples from healthy donors and cancer patients. This table comes from immunoSEQ multiplex PCR, and its TCRdb copy is limited to in-frame clones, with some not included. The sample lists approximately 12,000 clones; roughly 95% were seen once. Sequenced sample: PBMCs. These receptor sequences come from a man aged 70-80 years with head and neck cancer.

The rearrangement joins TRBV5-4 to TRBJ1-2; 7 bases fit TRBD1. The CDR3 loop spans 13 amino acids. Germline lookup yields CDR1 SGHNT and CDR2 YYREEE (reference sequence). V lost 5 bases to trimming and J lost 3 bases; unmatched junction nucleotides: 4. CDR3 amino acids: CASSPDRDYGYTF. As DNA, the CDR3 is TGTGCCAGCAGTCCTGACAGGGACTATGGCTACACCTTC. Together with reference TRBV5-4 and TRBJ1-2, the CDR3 gives the full variable domain: ETGVTQSPTHLIKTRGQQVTLRCSSQSGHNTVSWYQQALGQGPQFIFQYYREEENGRGNFPPRFSGLQFPNYSSELNVNALELDDSALYLCASSPDRDYGYTFGSGTRLTVV.

The rearrangement uses TRBV10-3 and TRBJ2-1, with 13 bases fitting TRBD2. CDR1 is ENHRY, CDR2 SYGVKD, per germline. This CDR3 contains 16 residues. The junction had 12 bases not matched to a gene; V was cut back by 11 bases and J by 5 bases. CDR3 sequence: CASQSPGLAGHNEQFF. In DNA, the CDR3 is TGTGCCTCCCAAAGCCCGGGACTAGCGGGGCACAATGAGCAGTTCTTC.

J is TRBJ1-1 and V is TRBV24-1; a weak D match, TRBD1 (5 bases). This CDR3 contains 16 residues. Germline CDR1 KGHDR, CDR2 SFDVKD. V lost 0 bases to trimming and J lost 3 bases, with 13 bases between them. CDR3: CATSDLRNRLDTEAFF. The CDR3 nucleotides are TGTGCCACCAGTGATTTGCGAAACAGGTTAGACACTGAAGCTTTCTTT.

This clone is a singleton in its sample. V and J are TRBV6-6 and TRBJ2-7; 7 positions match TRBD1. After removal of 6 bases from V and 2 bases from J, the junction contained 7 bases not matched to a gene. This CDR3 has 14 amino acids. CDR1 and CDR2 from the germline V gene are MNHNY and SVGAGI (reference sequence). The CDR3 loop reads CASRPGQDPYEQYF. The CDR3 nucleotides are TGTGCCAGCAGACCAGGACAGGATCCCTACGAGCAGTACTTC.

This chain joins TRBV10-3 and TRBJ2-7; unclear D gene. Germline CDR1 and CDR2: ENHRY and SYGVKD. The CDR3 runs 11 residues. Trimming took 8 bases from V and 6 from J, leaving 11 bases between them. For the CDR3, the DNA is TGTGCCATCTCTCGCTCGCTCGAGCAGTACTTC. Translated, it gives CAISRSLEQYF.

This clone turned up a few times. V and J are TRBV11-2 and TRBJ2-1; 12 bases match TRBD2. Germline CDR1 and CDR2: SGHAT and FQNNGV. The CDR3 extends over 18 amino acids. Unmatched junction bases numbered 13, after V lost 3 bases and J lost 7 bases. The CDR3 loop reads CASSLGLAGGMGENEQFF. DNA for the CDR3: TGTGCCAGCAGCTTGGGGCTAGCGGGGGGGATGGGGGAGAATGAGCAGTTCTTC.

This clone was recorded only once. This chain connects TRBV3-1 (or the pseudogene TRBV3-2) to TRBJ1-2; the D is unclear. This CDR3 is built from 15 residues. V dropped 3 bases and J dropped 4 bases, with 15 bases sitting between them. The germline V gene encodes CDR1 LGHDT and CDR2 YNNKEL (reference sequence). The CDR3 region is CASSHGWTEFYGYTF. The CDR3 coding sequence is TGTGCCAGCAGCCATGGCTGGACCGAATTCTATGGCTACACCTTC.

The rearrangement uses TRBV29-1 and TRBJ1-2; D gene unclear. The CDR3 loop spans 15 amino acids. V lost 0 bases to trimming and J lost 8 bases, with 19 bases between them. CDR1 and CDR2 from the germline V gene are SQVTM and ANQGSEA. DNA for the CDR3: TGCAGCGTTGAAGATCGGCGGACCCGTGCTAGCGGCTACACCTTC. It yields the protein CSVEDRRTRASGYTF.

This chain's CDR3 is CASTQGATGTLASTF. The CDR3 region has the DNA TGTGCCAGCACCCAGGGGGCCACCGGGACACTCGCTAGTACCTTC. The V and J genes are TRBV6-5 and TRBJ1-2, with 8 bases aligning to TRBD1. The germline V gene encodes CDR1 MNHEY and CDR2 SVGAGI. After removal of 7 bases from V and 14 bases from J, the junction contained 21 bases not matched to a gene. CDR3 length equals 15 residues.

The J gene is TRBJ1-2, the V gene TRBV3-1 (or the pseudogene TRBV3-2); possible D gene TRBD1, 5 bases. Trimming stripped 1 base from V and 8 bases from J, with 14 bases between. Per germline, CDR1 LGHDT and CDR2 YNNKEL (reference sequence). CDR3 length: 14 residues. The CDR3 sequence: CASSQGGPIYGYTF. The CDR3 nucleotides are TGTGCCAGCAGCCAAGGGGGACCGATTTACGGCTACACCTTC.

J is TRBJ2-1 and V is TRBV18; 12 nucleotides match TRBD2. Trimming took 4 bases from V and 9 from J; bases not matched to a gene: 7. The CDR3 is 15 residues long. Looked up from germline, CDR1 is KGHSH and CDR2 is LQKENI. The CDR3, as DNA: TGTGCCAGCTCACGGACTAGCGGGGTGGCGGGTGAGCAGTTCTTC. It yields the protein CASSRTSGVAGEQFF.

The chain links TRBV5-8 to TRBJ2-1; D ambiguous. V shed 1 base and J shed 3 bases, with 8 bases lying between them. Germline V lookup: CDR1 SGHTS, CDR2 YDEGEE. The CDR3 covers 14 residues. The CDR3 spells CASSLSYVYNEQFF. The CDR3 nucleotides read TGTGCCAGCAGCTTGTCGTACGTCTACAATGAGCAGTTCTTC.

J is TRBJ1-1 and V is TRBV10-3; TRBD1 might be the D (5 bases). CDR1 and CDR2 from the germline V gene are ENHRY and SYGVKD. This CDR3 contains 14 residues. V was trimmed by 4 bases and J by 0 bases, leaving 9 bases between them. CDR3 amino acids: CAISVRGLNTEAFF. CDR3 DNA sequence: TGTGCCATCAGTGTGAGGGGTTTGAACACTGAAGCTTTCTTT.

The V and J genes are TRBV29-1 and TRBJ1-2, with D perhaps TRBD1 (5 bases). CDR1 and CDR2 (germline): SQVTM, ANQGSEA. Trimming took off 1 base at V and 5 bases at J, with 14 bases between the two ends. CDR3 length: 14 residues. CDR3 coding DNA: TGCAGCGTTGAAGCCCCAGGGTTGGGTTATGGCTACACCTTC. The encoded protein is CSVEAPGLGYGYTF. The whole variable domain, remainder taken from reference TRBV29-1 and TRBJ1-2, is SAVISQKPSRDICQRGTSLTIQCQVDSQVTMMFWYRQQPGQSLTLIATANQGSEATYESGFVIDKFPISRPNLTFSTLTVSNMSPEDSSIYLCSVEAPGLGYGYTFGSGTRLTVV.

This rearrangement joins TRBV27 to TRBJ2-3, with 11 bases matching TRBD2. CDR3 length: 18 amino acids. Germline assignment: CDR1 MNHEY and CDR2 SMNVEV (reference sequence). J lost 0 bases, V lost 6 bases, and 11 bases had no gene match. This chain's CDR3 is CASSLQSLAGGSTDTQYF. The CDR3 nucleotides read TGTGCCAGCAGCCTCCAGTCGCTAGCGGGGGGAAGCACAGATACGCAGTATTTT.

The gene calls are TRBV7-8 and TRBJ2-3, with 10 bases fitting TRBD2. Trimming took 5 bases from V and 1 from J; bases not matched to a gene: 6. The length of the CDR3 is 16 residues. CDR1 is SGHVS, CDR2 FQNEAQ, per germline. The CDR3 loop reads CASSAGLAKRTDTQYF. CDR3 coding DNA: TGTGCCAGCAGCGCGGGACTAGCGAAACGCACAGATACGCAGTATTTT. The full variable domain, completed using reference TRBV7-8 and TRBJ2-3, is GAGVSQSPRYKVAKRGQDVALRCDPISGHVSLFWYQQALGQGPEFLTYFQNEAQLDKSGLPSDRFFAERPEGSVSTLKIQRTQQEDSAVYLCASSAGLAKRTDTQYFGPGTRLTVL.

The rearrangement links TRBV28 to TRBJ2-7; D may be TRBD2 (5 bases). With 6 bases removed from V and 10 bases from J, the gap between germline ends came to 13 bases. The CDR3 contains 11 residues. Germline V gene lookup returns CDR1 MDHEN and CDR2 SYDVKM. The CDR3 reads CASRGRGSQYF. The CDR3 nucleotides are TGTGCCAGCAGAGGGAGAGGCAGTCAGTACTTC. Full variable domain (remainder filled in from reference TRBV28 and TRBJ2-7): DVKVTQSSRYLVKRTGEKVFLECVQDMDHENMFWYRQDPGLGLRLIYFSYDVKMKEKGDIPEGYSVSREKKERFSLILESASTNQTSMYLCASRGRGSQYFGPGTRLTVT.

The chain uses TRBV5-1 and TRBJ2-3, with a possible D match to TRBD2 (5 bases). Germline CDR1 is SGHRS and CDR2 is YFSETQ. V lost 4 bases and J lost 2, with 14 bases in between. This CDR3 region has 15 residues. The chain's CDR3 is CASSISSGITDTQYF. DNA for the CDR3: TGCGCCAGCAGCATCTCTTCGGGGATCACAGATACGCAGTATTTT.

This chain links TRBV5-6 with TRBJ2-7, with unresolved D. Deletions cut 4 bases from V and 0 bases from J, with 14 bases between. CDR1 and CDR2 (germline): SGHDT, YYEEEE. The CDR3 has 15 amino acids. CDR3 loop: CASSPGPGGSYEQYF. The CDR3 coding sequence is TGTGCCAGCAGCCCCGGGCCGGGCGGCTCCTACGAGCAGTACTTC. Based on the CDR3 plus reference TRBV5-6 and TRBJ2-7, the full variable domain is DAGVTQSPTHLIKTRGQQVTLRCSPKSGHDTVSWYQQALGQGPQFIFQYYEEEERQRGNFPDRFSGHQFPNYSSELNVNALLLGDSALYLCASSPGPGGSYEQYFGPGTRLTVT.

This chain uses TRBV20-1 with TRBJ2-1, with D hard to call. V gave up 3 bases and J gave up 5 bases, with 5 bases separating them. The CDR3 runs to 11 residues. Germline values: CDR1 DFQATT, CDR2 SNEGSKA (reference sequence). The CDR3 is CSASWNNEQFF. In DNA, the CDR3 is TGCAGTGCTAGTTGGAACAATGAGCAGTTCTTC.

The chain carries TRBV27 and TRBJ2-5; perhaps TRBD2 as D (5 bases). V gave up 3 bases and J gave up 6 bases, with 14 bases separating them. Germline V lookup: CDR1 MNHEY, CDR2 SMNVEV (reference sequence). This CDR3 has 14 amino acids. CDR3 region: CASSFYGKVKTQYF. In DNA form, the CDR3 reads TGTGCCAGCAGTTTTTACGGGAAGGTCAAGACCCAGTACTTC.

The chain carries TRBV10-3 and TRBJ2-2; 10 positions match TRBD2. V lost 2 bases and J lost 3; bases outside the gene matches: 6. The germline V gene has CDR1 ENHRY and CDR2 SYGVKD. This CDR3 comprises 17 residues. Written as DNA, the CDR3 is TGTGCCATCAGTGAGGTTAGCGGGGGGACCTACACCGGGGAGCTGTTTTTT. Protein sequence: CAISEVSGGTYTGELFF.

The chain uses TRBV7-3 and TRBJ2-3; 12 nucleotides agree with TRBD2. CDR1 and CDR2 from the germline V gene are SGHTA and FQGTGA. The CDR3 runs 17 residues. V dropped 4 bases and J dropped 5; count of bases not matched to a gene: 10. The CDR3 sequence is CASSSSTSGSTIDTQYF. The CDR3 DNA sequence: TGTGCCAGCAGCTCCTCGACTAGCGGGAGTACGATAGATACGCAGTATTTT.

The chain couples TRBV14 to TRBJ2-3; D remains unclear. Germline values: CDR1 SGHDN, CDR2 FVKESK. Trimming pared 3 bases from V and 2 bases from J, leaving 6 bases between. There are 13 residues in the CDR3. CDR3 sequence: CASSQGSTDTQYF. The CDR3 nucleotides are TGTGCCAGCAGCCAGGGTTCCACAGATACGCAGTATTTT.